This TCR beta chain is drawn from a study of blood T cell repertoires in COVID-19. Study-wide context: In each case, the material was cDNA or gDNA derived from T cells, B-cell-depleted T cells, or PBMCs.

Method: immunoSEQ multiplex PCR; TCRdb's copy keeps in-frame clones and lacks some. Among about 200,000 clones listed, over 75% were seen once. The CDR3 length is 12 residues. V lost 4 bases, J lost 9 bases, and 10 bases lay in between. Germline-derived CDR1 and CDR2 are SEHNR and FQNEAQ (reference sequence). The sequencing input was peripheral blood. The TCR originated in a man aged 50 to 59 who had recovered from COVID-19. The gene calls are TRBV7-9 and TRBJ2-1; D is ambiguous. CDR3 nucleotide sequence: TGTGCCAGCAGCTCGGTCTCGAGTGAGCAGTTCTTC. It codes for CASSSVSSEQFF.